Listed below are T cell receptor beta chains from one sample, sequenced in a study of response to subunit inactivated influenza vaccine. TCRdb called the RT-PCR reads again in MiXCR, with one record for every CDR3 protein. Of about 780,000 distinct CDR3 sequences listed, about 18% are singletons. Material: PBMCs from blood, obtained more than 4 days after vaccination. All receptors come from a man in his fifties who received an inactivated influenza vaccine. Each CDR3 is given with its conserved first and last residue. The D gene is left open where the match is weak. Clone size is not always given. Where it is, it says once, few, many or a class for expanded clones.

D gene	V gene	J gene	CDR3 length	clone size	CDR3 DNA	CDR3 protein
TRBD2	TRBV10-3	TRBJ2-7	14	.	TGTGCCATCAGCAGGACTAGCGGCCTCTACGAGCAGTACTTC	CAISRTSGLYEQYF
.	TRBV10-3	TRBJ1-1	16	few	TGTGCCATCAGTGAGCCGAACCCCGGGACAAACACTGAAGCTTTCTTT	CAISEPNPGTNTEAFF
.	TRBV4-3	TRBJ2-7	14	few	TGCGCCAGCAGCCAAGATCCTAGGTCGGGAGAGCAGTACTTC	CASSQDPRSGEQYF
.	TRBV20-1	TRBJ2-5	14	.	TGCAGTGCTGGTGAAACAGACTGGCAAGAGACCCAGTACTTC	CSAGETDWQETQYF
.	TRBV6-5	TRBJ1-2	16	.	TGTGCCAGCAGTTACTCCTCCTCTCCTAACAACGGTGCAGCCCTCTTC	CASSYSSSPNNGAALF
.	TRBV7-9	TRBJ2-5	13	.	TGTGCCAGCAGCTTAATAAGGGAAGAGACCCAGAACTTC	CASSLIREETQNF
.	TRBV6-2/TRBV6-3	TRBJ1-5	15	few	TGTGCCAGCAGACGCGATCATGAGAGCAATCAGCCCCAGCATTTT	CASRRDHESNQPQHF
.	TRBV3-1	TRBJ2-1	11	few	TGTGCCAGCAGCCATACGGATGAGCAGTTCTTC	CASSHTDEQFF
.	TRBV7-7	TRBJ2-5	13	many	TGTGCTAGCAGCTTAGGGACTGAAGGAACCCAGTACTTC	CASSLGTEGTQYF
.	TRBV10-3	TRBJ2-7	13	few	TGTGCCATCAGCCCGTTAACTAACTCGGAGCAGTACTTC	CAISPLTNSEQYF
.	TRBV7-9	TRBJ2-1	14	.	TGTGCCAGCAGCTTAGACACTCCAAGCAATGAGCAGTTCTTC	CASSLDTPSNEQFF
TRBD1	TRBV7-3	TRBJ2-5	15	few	TGTGCCAGCAGCTCAATGGGACAGCCCCAAGAGACCCAGTACTTC	CASSSMGQPQETQYF
TRBD1	TRBV6-2/TRBV6-3	TRBJ1-1	17	few	TGTGCCAGCAGTATCGCCGAGGGGGCAAGTATCTTCGGTGAAGCTTTCTTT	CASSIAEGASIFGEAFF
.	TRBV18	TRBJ1-4	13	few	TGTGCCAGCTCACCTGACAGAAATGAAAAACTGTTTTTT	CASSPDRNEKLFF
.	TRBV27	TRBJ2-1	17	.	TGTGCCAGCAGTTTTGTCCTTCGACAGGGAGGCTACAATGAGCAGTTCTTC	CASSFVLRQGGYNEQFF
.	TRBV27	TRBJ2-7	15	.	TGTGCCAGCAGAATCTACCCGGACAGCTCCTACGAGCAGTACTTC	CASRIYPDSSYEQYF
.	TRBV6-1	TRBJ2-1	14	few	TGTGCCAGCACCTCTTTTGGGGGCCGGAATGAGCAGTTCTTC	CASTSFGGRNEQFF
TRBD2	TRBV12-3/TRBV12-4	TRBJ2-1	15	many	TGTGCCAGCAGCCCCCTAAGCGGGAGTTACAATGAGCAGTTCTTC	CASSPLSGSYNEQFF
TRBD1	TRBV30	TRBJ2-7	14	.	TGTGCCTGTTCCGGGACAGGGAGCTCCTACGAGCAGTACTTC	CACSGTGSSYEQYF
.	TRBV12-3/TRBV12-4	TRBJ1-2	14	few	TGTGCCAGCAGTAATACAGGGATTAACTATGGCTACACCTTC	CASSNTGINYGYTF
.	TRBV5-1	TRBJ1-1	14	few	TGCGCCAGCAGTTACCACAGGGCGAACACTGAAGCTTTCTTT	CASSYHRANTEAFF
TRBD1	TRBV11-2	TRBJ2-7	17	.	TGTGCCAGCAGCTTAGGCCGTCGGAAGGACAGGTCGGGCGAGCAGTACTTC	CASSLGRRKDRSGEQYF
TRBD1	TRBV4-2	TRBJ1-1	15	.	TGTGCCAGCAGCCAAAACGACAGGGAGAACACTGAAGCTTTCTTT	CASSQNDRENTEAFF
.	TRBV6-5	TRBJ1-1	15	.	TGTGCCAGCAGTTACTCAGGAGGGGCGAGGACTGAAGCTTTCTTT	CASSYSGGARTEAFF
.	TRBV12-3/TRBV12-4	TRBJ1-1	16	few	TGTGCCAGCACCCTCCAGGGGAGTCCTATGAACACTGAAGCTTTCTTT	CASTLQGSPMNTEAFF
.	TRBV3-1	TRBJ2-2	16	.	TGTGCCAGCAGCCCCATTGGACGAGCGAACACCGGGGAGCTGGTTTTT	CASSPIGRANTGELVF
TRBD2	TRBV11-2	TRBJ2-6	18	few	TGTGCCAGCAGTTTTCTAGCGGGAACTCTCTCTGGGGCCAACGTCCTGACTTTC	CASSFLAGTLSGANVLTF
.	TRBV20-1	TRBJ2-2	13	.	TGCAGTGCTAGAGGGGCTTCAGCTGGGGAGCTGTTTTTT	CSARGASAGELFF
.	TRBV12-3/TRBV12-4	TRBJ2-5	15	.	TGTGCCAGCAGTTTAATAGGGGCATTAAAAGAGACCCAGTACTTC	CASSLIGALKETQYF
.	TRBV2	TRBJ2-7	13	.	TGTGCCAGCAGCGGGCGCTTCGAGGGCGAGCAGTACTTC	CASSGRFEGEQYF
.	TRBV11-2	TRBJ2-3	14	.	TGTGCCAGCAGCTTAAACCGACTAGTTGATACGCAGTATTTT	CASSLNRLVDTQYF
TRBD1	TRBV12-3/TRBV12-4	TRBJ2-2	16	.	TGTGCCAGCAGATACGGGACAGGGGGTAGTACCGGGGAGCTGTTTTTT	CASRYGTGGSTGELFF
TRBD2	TRBV9	TRBJ2-1	16	few	TGTGCCAGCAGCGTAGGAGGGACTAGCGGGAGAAATGAGCAGTTCTTC	CASSVGGTSGRNEQFF
.	TRBV12-3/TRBV12-4	TRBJ2-3	15	many	TGTGCCAGCAGTCCCGACAGCCTACGGACAGATACGCAGTATTTT	CASSPDSLRTDTQYF
TRBD2	TRBV12-3/TRBV12-4	TRBJ2-1	14	many	TGTGCCAGTATTCTAGCGGGAGTACACAATGAGCAGTTCTTC	CASILAGVHNEQFF
TRBD1	TRBV3-1	TRBJ2-5	15	.	TGTGCCAGCAGCCAACGGACAGGGGGCAAGGAGACCCAGTACTTC	CASSQRTGGKETQYF
.	TRBV6-2/TRBV6-3	TRBJ2-6	13	.	TGTGCCAGCATGCGGGGTGGGGCCAACGTCCTGACTTTC	CASMRGGANVLTF
.	TRBV28	TRBJ2-1	15	.	TGTGCCAGCAATGCGGGGATAAATAGCTACAATGAGCAGTTCTTC	CASNAGINSYNEQFF
.	TRBV19	TRBJ2-1	12	few	TGTGCCAGTAGTAGGAGGCGGGATGAGCAGTTCTTC	CASSRRRDEQFF
.	TRBV5-1	TRBJ2-1	15	few	TGCGCCAGCAGCTTCGCCCCAAGACACTACAATGAGCAGTTCTTC	CASSFAPRHYNEQFF